This TCR beta chain was obtained from a study of blood T cell repertoires in COVID-19. The overall study: The analysed material was cDNA or gDNA that came from T cells, B-cell-depleted T cells, or PBMCs.

Seattle participants joined during active infection and were tracked over time. The junction had 10 bases not matched to a gene; V was cut back by 6 bases and J by 7 bases. CDR3 size: 14 residues. In germline, CDR1 is MNHNY, CDR2 SVGAGI (reference sequence). In the source study's methods: The assay estimated nucleated cells by amplifying reference gene primers. Assay: immunoSEQ multiplex PCR; the TCRdb copy retains only in-frame clones and omits some. That table furnishes V, J and clone size, whereas the DNA furnished D and trimming. The sample comprises 80,000 to 100,000 clones, about 90% of which are singletons, and 2.1% rests with the top ten.

This clonotype was sampled from a man in his fifties or sixties with COVID-19, enrolled during active disease. Sequenced: peripheral blood. This chain connects TRBV6-6 to TRBJ1-2; 8 bases match TRBD1. CDR3 region: CASSDRGASSGYTF. In nucleotides, the CDR3 is TGTGCCAGCAGCGACAGGGGAGCCTCCTCTGGCTACACCTTC.